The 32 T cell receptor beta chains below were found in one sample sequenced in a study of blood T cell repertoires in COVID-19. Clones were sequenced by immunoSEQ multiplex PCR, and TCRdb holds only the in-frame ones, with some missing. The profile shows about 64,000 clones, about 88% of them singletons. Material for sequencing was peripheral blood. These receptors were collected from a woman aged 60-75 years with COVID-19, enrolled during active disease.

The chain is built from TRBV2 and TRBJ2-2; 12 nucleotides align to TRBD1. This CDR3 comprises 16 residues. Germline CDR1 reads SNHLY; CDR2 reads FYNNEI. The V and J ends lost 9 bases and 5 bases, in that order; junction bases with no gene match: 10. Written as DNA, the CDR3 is TGTGCCAGTGCGAAGGGGACAGGGGGCTTTACCGGGGAGCTGTTTTTT. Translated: CASAKGTGGFTGELFF.

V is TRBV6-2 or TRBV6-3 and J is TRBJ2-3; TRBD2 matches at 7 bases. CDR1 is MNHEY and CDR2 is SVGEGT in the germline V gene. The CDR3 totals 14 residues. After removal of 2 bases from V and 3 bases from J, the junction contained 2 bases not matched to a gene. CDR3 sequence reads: CASSYAGVTDTQYF. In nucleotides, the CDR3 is TGTGCCAGCAGTTACGCGGGGGTTACAGATACGCAGTATTTT.

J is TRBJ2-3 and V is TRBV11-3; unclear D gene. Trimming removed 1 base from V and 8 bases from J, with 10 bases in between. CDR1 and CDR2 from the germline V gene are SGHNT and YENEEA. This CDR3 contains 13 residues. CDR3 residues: CASSLGESGTQYF. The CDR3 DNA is TGTGCCAGCAGCTTAGGTGAATCGGGTACGCAGTATTTT. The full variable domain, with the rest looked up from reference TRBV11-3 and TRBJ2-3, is EAGVVQSPRYKIIEKKQPVAFWCNPISGHNTLYWYLQNLGQGPELLIRYENEEAVDDSQLPKDRFSAERLKGVDSTLKIQPAELGDSAVYLCASSLGESGTQYFGPGTRLTVL.

The CDR3 loop is CASRGTGEYEQYF. The CDR3 nucleotides read TGTGCCAGCAGGGGGACAGGGGAGTACGAGCAGTACTTC. The chain combines TRBV2 with TRBJ2-7; 10 nucleotides align to TRBD1. The CDR3 totals 13 residues. After removal of 6 bases from V and 4 bases from J, the junction contained 3 bases not matched to a gene. Germline CDR1 and CDR2: SNHLY and FYNNEI.

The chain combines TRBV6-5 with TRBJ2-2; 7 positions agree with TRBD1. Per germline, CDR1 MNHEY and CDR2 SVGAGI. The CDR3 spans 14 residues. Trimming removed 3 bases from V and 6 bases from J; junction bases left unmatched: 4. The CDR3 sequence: CASSYGQGAGELFF. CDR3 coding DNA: TGTGCCAGCAGTTATGGGCAGGGGGCCGGGGAGCTGTTTTTT.

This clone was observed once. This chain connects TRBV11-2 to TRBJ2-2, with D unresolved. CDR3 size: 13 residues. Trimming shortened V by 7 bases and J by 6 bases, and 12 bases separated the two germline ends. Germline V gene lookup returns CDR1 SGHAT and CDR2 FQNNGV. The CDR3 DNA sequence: TGTGCCAGCACCCCCGTGGGCCCCGGGGAGCTGTTTTTT. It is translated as CASTPVGPGELFF.

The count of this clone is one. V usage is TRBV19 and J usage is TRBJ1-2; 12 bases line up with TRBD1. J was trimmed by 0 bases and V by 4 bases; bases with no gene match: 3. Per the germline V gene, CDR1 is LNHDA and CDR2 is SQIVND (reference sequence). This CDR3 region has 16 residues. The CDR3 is CASSRGQGAANYGYTF. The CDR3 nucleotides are TGTGCCAGTAGTAGGGGACAGGGGGCTGCTAACTATGGCTACACCTTC.

CDR3 residues: CASRTGQGPQHF. The CDR3 DNA reads as TGTGCCAGCCGGACAGGGCAGGGCCCCCAGCATTTT. The rearrangement uses TRBV27 and TRBJ1-5; 8 bases agree with TRBD1. Germline V CDR1 and CDR2: MNHEY, SMNVEV (reference sequence). This CDR3 comprises 12 residues. The V and J ends lost 8 bases and 10 bases, in that order; junction bases with no gene match: 7.

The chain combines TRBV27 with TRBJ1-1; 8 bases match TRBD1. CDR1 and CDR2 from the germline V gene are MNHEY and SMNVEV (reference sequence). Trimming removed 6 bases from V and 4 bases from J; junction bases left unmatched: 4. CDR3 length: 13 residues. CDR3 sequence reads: CASRRTGGTEAFF. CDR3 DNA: TGTGCCAGCAGAAGAACAGGGGGCACTGAAGCTTTCTTT.

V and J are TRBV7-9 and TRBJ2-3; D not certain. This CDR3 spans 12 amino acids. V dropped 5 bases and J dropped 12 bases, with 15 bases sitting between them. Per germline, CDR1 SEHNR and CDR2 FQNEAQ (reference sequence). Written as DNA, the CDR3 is TGTGCCAGCAGCCTAAGGCTAGTCGTACAGTATTTT. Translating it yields CASSLRLVVQYF. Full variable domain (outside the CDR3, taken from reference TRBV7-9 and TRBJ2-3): DTGVSQNPRHKITKRGQNVTFRCDPISEHNRLYWYRQTLGQGPEFLTYFQNEAQLEKSRLLSDRFSAERPKGSFSTLEIQRTEQGDSAMYLCASSLRLVVQYFGPGTRLTVL.

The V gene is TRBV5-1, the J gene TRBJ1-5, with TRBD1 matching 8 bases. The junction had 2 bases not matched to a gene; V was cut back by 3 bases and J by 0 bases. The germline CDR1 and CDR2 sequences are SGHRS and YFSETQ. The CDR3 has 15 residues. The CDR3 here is CASSSTGDSNQPQHF. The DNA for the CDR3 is TGCGCCAGCAGCTCGACAGGGGATAGCAATCAGCCCCAGCATTTT.

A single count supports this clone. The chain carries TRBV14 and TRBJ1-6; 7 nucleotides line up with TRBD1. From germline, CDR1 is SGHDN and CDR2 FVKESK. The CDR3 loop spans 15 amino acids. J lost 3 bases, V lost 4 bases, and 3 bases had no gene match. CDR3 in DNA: TGTGCCAGCAGCCTGGGACAGCGCTATAATTCACCCCTCCACTTT. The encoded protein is CASSLGQRYNSPLHF.

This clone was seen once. The CDR3 DNA reads as TGTGCCAGCAGTCGCGACTACAATCAGCCCCAGCATTTT. Translated: CASSRDYNQPQHF. The V call is TRBV6-5, the J call TRBJ1-5; D is undetermined. Trimming pared 5 bases from V and 3 bases from J, leaving 8 bases between. The CDR3 consists of 13 residues. CDR1 and CDR2 (germline): MNHEY, SVGAGI.

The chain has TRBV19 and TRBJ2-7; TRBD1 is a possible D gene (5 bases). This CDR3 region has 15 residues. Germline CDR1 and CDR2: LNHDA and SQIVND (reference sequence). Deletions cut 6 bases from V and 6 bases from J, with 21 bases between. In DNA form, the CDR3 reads TGTGCCAGTAGAAGGGGTTCTACCGGTCTGGGCGAGCAGTACTTC. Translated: CASRRGSTGLGEQYF.

This CDR3 reads CASSVTPNTGELFF. The CDR3 coding sequence is TGTGCCAGCTCAGTCACTCCGAACACCGGGGAGCTGTTTTTT. The chain employs TRBV18 and TRBJ2-2; no clear D. V was shortened by 5 bases and J by 0 bases, with 7 bases between the two germline ends. CDR3 length equals 14 residues. From germline, CDR1 is KGHSH and CDR2 LQKENI.

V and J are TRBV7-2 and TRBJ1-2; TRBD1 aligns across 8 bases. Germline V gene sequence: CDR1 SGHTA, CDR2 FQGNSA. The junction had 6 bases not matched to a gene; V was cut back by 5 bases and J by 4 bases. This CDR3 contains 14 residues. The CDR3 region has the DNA TGTGCCAGCAGCCCCGGACAGGGACCCTATGGCTACACCTTC. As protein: CASSPGQGPYGYTF.

For the CDR3, the DNA is TGCAGCGTTGGGTACAGGGGTCTCGGCACCGGGGAGCTGTTTTTT. Its protein product is CSVGYRGLGTGELFF. This sequence joins TRBV29-1 and TRBJ2-2; TRBD1 agrees at 7 bases. CDR3 size: 15 residues. Germline assignment: CDR1 SQVTM and CDR2 ANQGSEA. J was trimmed by 4 bases and V by 4 bases; bases with no gene match: 9.

CDR3: CASSLTGGTEAFF. CDR3 sequence (DNA): TGTGCCAGCAGCCTCACAGGGGGCACTGAAGCTTTCTTT. The chain combines TRBV7-2 with TRBJ1-1; TRBD1 agrees at 8 bases. CDR1 and CDR2 (germline): SGHTA, FQGNSA. The CDR3 sequence is 13 residues long. V trimming: 5 bases; J trimming: 4 bases; junction bases outside the gene matches: 3.

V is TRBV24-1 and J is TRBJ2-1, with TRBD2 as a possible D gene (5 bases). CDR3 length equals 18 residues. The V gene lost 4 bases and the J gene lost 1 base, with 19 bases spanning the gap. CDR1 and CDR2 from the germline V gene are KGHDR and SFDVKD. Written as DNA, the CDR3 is TGTGCCACCAGTGACCCCTCGTCGGCGGGTAAATCCTACAATGAGCAGTTCTTC. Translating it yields CATSDPSSAGKSYNEQFF.

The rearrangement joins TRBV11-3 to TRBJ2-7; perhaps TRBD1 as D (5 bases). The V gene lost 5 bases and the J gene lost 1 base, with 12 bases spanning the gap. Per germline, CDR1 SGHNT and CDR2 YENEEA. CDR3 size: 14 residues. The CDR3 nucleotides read TGTGCCAGCAGCGCCAGGGTGAAGTCCTACGAGCAGTACTTC. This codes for CASSARVKSYEQYF.

The CDR3 sequence is CAWRGRGTDTQYF. CDR3 coding DNA: TGTGCCTGGAGGGGGAGGGGAACAGATACGCAGTATTTT. This rearrangement joins TRBV30 to TRBJ2-3; 7 bases are shared with TRBD2. Germline V gene sequence: CDR1 GTSNPN, CDR2 SVGIG (reference sequence). Losses at the gene ends were 3 bases for V and 3 bases for J; bases not matched to a gene: 3. There are 13 residues in the CDR3. Combining the CDR3 with reference TRBV30 and TRBJ2-3 gives the whole variable domain SQTIHQWPATLVQPVGSPLSLECTVEGTSNPNLYWYRQAAGRGLQLLFYSVGIGQISSEVPQNLSASRPQDRQFILSSKKLLLSDSGFYLCAWRGRGTDTQYFGPGTRLTVL.

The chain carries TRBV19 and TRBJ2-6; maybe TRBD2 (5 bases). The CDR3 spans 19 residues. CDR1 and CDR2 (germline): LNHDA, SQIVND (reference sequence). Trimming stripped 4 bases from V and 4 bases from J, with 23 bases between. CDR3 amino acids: CASSNDRRGIFSGANVLTF. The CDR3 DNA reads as TGTGCCAGTAGTAACGACCGGAGAGGGATCTTCTCCGGGGCCAACGTCCTGACTTTC.

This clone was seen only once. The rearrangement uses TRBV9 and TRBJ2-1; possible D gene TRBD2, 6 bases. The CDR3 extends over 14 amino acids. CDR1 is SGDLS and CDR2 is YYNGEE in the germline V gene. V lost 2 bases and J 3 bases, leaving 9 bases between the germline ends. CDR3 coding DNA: TGTGCCAGCAGCGTGGCGGGACTCTACAATGAGCAGTTCTTC. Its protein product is CASSVAGLYNEQFF.

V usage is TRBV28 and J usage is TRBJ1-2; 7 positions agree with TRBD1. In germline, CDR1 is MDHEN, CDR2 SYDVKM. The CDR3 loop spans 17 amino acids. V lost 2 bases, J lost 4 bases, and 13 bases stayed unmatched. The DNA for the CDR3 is TGTGCCAGCAGTTTAGGAGCCTTAGGGGGCAGCGGCTATGGCTACACCTTC. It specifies CASSLGALGGSGYGYTF.

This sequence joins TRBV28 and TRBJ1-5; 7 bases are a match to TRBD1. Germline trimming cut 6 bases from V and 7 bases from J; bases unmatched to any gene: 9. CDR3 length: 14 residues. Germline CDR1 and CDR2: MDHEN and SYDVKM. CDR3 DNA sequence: TGTGCCAGCAGGAAACAGGGGCTGGGACAGCCCCAGCATTTT. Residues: CASRKQGLGQPQHF.

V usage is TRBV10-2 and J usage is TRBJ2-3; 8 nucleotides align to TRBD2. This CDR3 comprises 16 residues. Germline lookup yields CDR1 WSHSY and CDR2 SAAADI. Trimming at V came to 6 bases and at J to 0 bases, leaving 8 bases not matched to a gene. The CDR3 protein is CASRTGLALSTDTQYF. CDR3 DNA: TGCGCCAGCAGGACCGGACTAGCACTAAGCACAGATACGCAGTATTTT.

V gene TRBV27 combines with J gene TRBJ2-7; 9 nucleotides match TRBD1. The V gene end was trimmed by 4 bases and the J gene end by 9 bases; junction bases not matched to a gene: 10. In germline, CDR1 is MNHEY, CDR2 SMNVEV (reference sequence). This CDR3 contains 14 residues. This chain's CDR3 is CASSSGQGPLGQYF. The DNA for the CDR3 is TGTGCCAGCAGTTCCGGACAGGGGCCCTTGGGGCAGTACTTC.

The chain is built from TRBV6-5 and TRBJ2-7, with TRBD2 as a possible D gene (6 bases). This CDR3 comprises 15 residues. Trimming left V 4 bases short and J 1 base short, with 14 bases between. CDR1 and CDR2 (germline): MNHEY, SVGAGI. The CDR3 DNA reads TGTGCCAGCAGTTGGCGGGACGATTTATCCTACGAGCAGTACTTC. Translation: CASSWRDDLSYEQYF.

CDR3 nucleotides: TGTGCCAGCAGTCCCGGGACAGGGCGCCAGGCCGAGCAGTACTTC. This encodes CASSPGTGRQAEQYF. This sequence joins TRBV28 and TRBJ2-7; 9 bases fit TRBD1. V trimming: 5 bases; J trimming: 6 bases; junction bases outside the gene matches: 11. Per germline, CDR1 MDHEN and CDR2 SYDVKM. This CDR3 comprises 15 residues.

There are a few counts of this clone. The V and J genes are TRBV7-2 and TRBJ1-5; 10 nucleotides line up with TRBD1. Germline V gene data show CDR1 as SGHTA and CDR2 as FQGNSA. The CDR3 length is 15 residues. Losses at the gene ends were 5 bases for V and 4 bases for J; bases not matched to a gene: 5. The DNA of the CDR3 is TGTGCCAGCAGCACCGCGGGACAGGGGAATCAGCCCCAGCATTTT. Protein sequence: CASSTAGQGNQPQHF.

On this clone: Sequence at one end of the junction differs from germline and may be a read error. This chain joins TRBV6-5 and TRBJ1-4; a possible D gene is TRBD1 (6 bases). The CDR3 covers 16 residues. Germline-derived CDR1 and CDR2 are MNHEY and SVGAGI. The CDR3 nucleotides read TGTGCCAGCAGCTACTACAGGGAGCCTACTAATGAAAAACTGTTTTTT. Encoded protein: CASSYYREPTNEKLFF.

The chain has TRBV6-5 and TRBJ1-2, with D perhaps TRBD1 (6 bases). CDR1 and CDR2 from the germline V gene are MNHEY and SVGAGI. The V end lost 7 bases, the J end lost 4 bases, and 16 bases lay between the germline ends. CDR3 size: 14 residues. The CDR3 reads CASTKGGARYGYTF. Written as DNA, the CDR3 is TGTGCCAGCACCAAAGGGGGGGCTCGCTATGGCTACACCTTC.